This paragraph reports one TCR beta chain. In its sample, this clone was seen a few times. Its antigen has not been determined. No much larger clonotype is one base removed from it; base qualities were not supplied. As encoded in the germline V gene, CDR1 is SGHTA while CDR2 is FQGNSA. The CDR3 holds 13 amino acids from the cysteine to the phenylalanine. This entry keeps only the CDR3 DNA: 39 bases, framed from base 1. V is clipped by 4 bases and J by 0 bases, and the sequence between their germline boundaries is 6 bases long. Receptors were amplified or captured by the immunoSEQ multiplex PCR assay. This is the immuneACCESS table as TCRdb keeps it, with only in-frame sequences that have V and J called. A part of the clones is gone; compared with another copy, unresolved V genes explain less than half, and the rest is unexplained. This sample comprises about 50,000 clones, 94% of them detected only once. The leading ten clones occupy approximately 0.31% of the sample.

This entry comes from a study of T cell changes during pregnancy in multiple sclerosis (dated by TCRdb to the late 2010s). As for the study more broadly: In women with multiple sclerosis, the researchers looked at how the T cell repertoire shifted as pregnancy progressed.

The chain joins TRBV7-2 to TRBJ1-1; a confident D gene designation cannot be given. The TCR was taken from a female donor with multiple sclerosis, enrolled in a pregnancy study. The source material was CD4+ T cells from peripheral blood mononuclear cells, sampled in the third trimester of pregnancy. This receptor carries the CDR3 CASSSHMNTEAFF. The DNA sequence is TGTGCCAGCAGCTCACACATGAACACTGAAGCTTTCTTT.